Listed here is a single TCR beta chain. What it recognizes is unknown. This sample was taken from a study of cytomegalovirus exposure and HLA in healthy donors. The study's findings and limits: The study put 150 to 200 TCR beta chains on its list as cytomegalovirus-associated.

Deletions cut 4 bases from V and 4 bases from J, with 4 bases between. Germline-derived CDR1 and CDR2 are MDHEN and SYDVKM. The CDR3 runs to 11 residues. The PCR made use of 60 Vbeta and 13 Jbeta primers. Assay: immunoSEQ multiplex PCR; the TCRdb copy retains only in-frame clones and omits some. The sample consists of roughly 97,000 clones, roughly a tenth of them appearing once. The sequenced sample consisted of PBMCs. The TCR was taken from a man in his fifties or sixties in good health and CMV-seropositive. The genes are TRBV28 and TRBJ2-5, with D unresolved. In nucleotides, the CDR3 is TGTGCCAGCAGTTCTAGAGAGACCCAGTACTTC. It translates to CASSSRETQYF.